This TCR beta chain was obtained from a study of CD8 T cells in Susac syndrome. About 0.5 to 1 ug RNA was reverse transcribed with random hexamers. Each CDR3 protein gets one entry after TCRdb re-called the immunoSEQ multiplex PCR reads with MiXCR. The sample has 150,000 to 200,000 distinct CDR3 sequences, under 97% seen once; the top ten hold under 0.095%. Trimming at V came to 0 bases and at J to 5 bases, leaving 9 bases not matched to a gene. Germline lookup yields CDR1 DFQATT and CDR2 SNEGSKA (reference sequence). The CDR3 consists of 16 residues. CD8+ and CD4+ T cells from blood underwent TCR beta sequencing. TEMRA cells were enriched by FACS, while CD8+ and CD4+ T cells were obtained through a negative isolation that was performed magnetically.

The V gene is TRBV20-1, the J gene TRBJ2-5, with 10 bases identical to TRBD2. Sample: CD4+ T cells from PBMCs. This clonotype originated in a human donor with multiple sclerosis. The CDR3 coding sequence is TGCAGTGCTAGAGATCCGCTAGCGGGGGTGGGGGAGACCCAGTACTTC. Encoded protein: CSARDPLAGVGETQYF.